These 14 T cell receptor beta chains came from one sample sequenced in a study of blood T cell repertoires in COVID-19. The protocol was immunoSEQ multiplex PCR, while the TCRdb copy is restricted to in-frame clones and leaves out a portion. The sample comprises about 240,000 clones, around 88% of which are singletons, and 3% to 3.5% rests with the top ten. The sample consisted of peripheral blood. The receptors derive from a woman in her twenties or thirties who had recovered from COVID-19.

The chain links TRBV7-7 to TRBJ2-3; possibly TRBD1 for D (5 bases). Germline CDR1 SSHAT, CDR2 FNYEAQ (reference sequence). This CDR3 is built from 14 residues. V dropped 5 bases and J dropped 1 base, with 10 bases sitting between them. The CDR3 DNA follows: TGTGCCAGCAGCCCCATAGGGGGCACAGATACGCAGTATTTT. This translates into CASSPIGGTDTQYF.

The rearrangement links TRBV5-5 to TRBJ2-5; weak D call: TRBD1 (6 bases). Germline values: CDR1 SGHKS, CDR2 YYEKEE (reference sequence). The CDR3 spans 13 residues. V lost 2 bases and J 5 bases, leaving 10 bases between the germline ends. The CDR3 nucleotides read TGTGCCAGCAGCTTACAGGGTAGCGAGACCCAGTACTTC. This encodes CASSLQGSETQYF.

V is TRBV6-6 and J is TRBJ1-1; the D gene is possibly TRBD1 (5 bases). The CDR3 covers 12 residues. The germline V gene has CDR1 MNHNY and CDR2 SVGAGI (reference sequence). The germline V and J ends were trimmed by 5 bases and 3 bases, with 7 bases remaining between them. Written as DNA, the CDR3 is TGTGCCAGCAGTCAGACAGACACTGAAGCTTTCTTT. Translation gives CASSQTDTEAFF.

This sequence joins TRBV27 and TRBJ1-6, with no clear D. Looked up from germline, CDR1 is MNHEY and CDR2 is SMNVEV (reference sequence). Trimming pared 5 bases from V and 7 bases from J, leaving 9 bases between. CDR3 length: 13 amino acids. DNA of the CDR3: TGTGCCAGCAGTCCTAACCCGAATTCACCCCTCCACTTT. Amino acids: CASSPNPNSPLHF.

This chain uses TRBV5-1 with TRBJ1-1; a possible D gene is TRBD1 (6 bases). V lost 4 bases and J 10 bases, leaving 17 bases between the germline ends. CDR1 and CDR2 from the germline V gene are SGHRS and YFSETQ. CDR3 size: 13 residues. CDR3 bases: TGCGCCAGCAGCGACCCAGGGCAGGGGAGAGCTTTCTTT. Protein product: CASSDPGQGRAFF.

This clone was recorded a few times. The CDR3 sequence is CASSPKRGTSETQYF. The CDR3 bases are TGTGCCAGCAGCCCCAAGCGGGGGACGTCGGAGACCCAGTACTTC. This chain joins TRBV7-2 and TRBJ2-5, with 8 bases matching TRBD2. The ends lost 5 bases at V and 5 bases at J; junction bases unmatched: 10. CDR1 SGHTA and CDR2 FQGNSA come from the germline V gene. This CDR3 comprises 15 residues.

The chain recombines TRBV29-1 with TRBJ2-1; D is possibly TRBD2 (6 bases). From germline, CDR1 is SQVTM and CDR2 ANQGSEA. Between the trimmed V and J ends, which lost 2 bases and 6 bases, there was a span of 8 bases. The CDR3 has 12 amino acids. The CDR3 reads CSVETGVNEQFF. CDR3 in DNA: TGCAGCGTTGAAACGGGGGTCAATGAGCAGTTCTTC.

The CDR3 bases are TGCAGCGTTGGTGGCCCCCGGGGGGCTGATCCCTACAATGAGCAGTTCTTC. It specifies CSVGGPRGADPYNEQFF. The gene calls are TRBV29-1 and TRBJ2-1; perhaps TRBD2 as D (7 bases). V was trimmed by 4 bases and J by 2 bases, leaving 21 bases between them. Germline CDR1 reads SQVTM; CDR2 reads ANQGSEA. There are 17 residues in the CDR3.

This rearrangement joins TRBV5-1 to TRBJ2-2; D gene ambiguous. V gave up 4 bases and J gave up 0 bases, with 13 bases separating them. CDR1 and CDR2 (germline): SGHRS, YFSETQ. This CDR3 spans 16 amino acids. CDR3 sequence: CASSPLAVPNTGELFF. The CDR3 coding sequence is TGCGCCAGCAGCCCCTTAGCAGTGCCGAACACCGGGGAGCTGTTTTTT.

This chain joins TRBV3-1 (or the pseudogene TRBV3-2) and TRBJ2-2, with D uncertain. CDR1 is LGHDT, CDR2 YNNKEL, per germline (reference sequence). Trimming left V 4 bases short and J 0 bases short, with 15 bases between. The CDR3 consists of 17 residues. The DNA for the CDR3 is TGTGCCAGCAGCCCTCTCCTCGACGACACGAACACCGGGGAGCTGTTTTTT. It specifies CASSPLLDDTNTGELFF.

The gene calls are TRBV6-6 and TRBJ1-5, with D unresolved. Germline values: CDR1 MNHNY, CDR2 SVGAGI (reference sequence). The CDR3 is 12 amino acids. V lost 8 bases and J lost 1, with 6 bases in between. The CDR3 bases are TGTGCCAGCGGGGAGAGCAATCAGCCCCAGCATTTT. As protein: CASGESNQPQHF.

In this sample, this clone turned up a few times. The chain employs TRBV15 and TRBJ1-2, with D uncertain. V lost 1 base and J lost 2, with 11 bases in between. This CDR3 is 15 amino acids long. Per germline, CDR1 LNHNV and CDR2 YYDKDF (reference sequence). The CDR3 loop is CATSRALHTNYGYTF. In DNA form, the CDR3 reads TGTGCCACCAGCAGAGCTCTTCACACAAACTATGGCTACACCTTC.

V gene TRBV1 combines with J gene TRBJ2-3; the D call of TRBD2 is as the table states it, not checked on the DNA. TRBV1 is a recognized pseudogene. The CDR3 loop spans 15 amino acids. The CDR3 nucleotides are TGCACCAGCAGCCAAGAGGTCTTACCCGGAGATACGCAGTATTTT. The encoded protein is CTSSQEVLPGDTQYF.

The genes are TRBV7-2 and TRBJ2-7; 10 bases map to TRBD1. CDR3 length: 15 amino acids. The germline V gene has CDR1 SGHTA and CDR2 FQGNSA. After removal of 1 base from V and 6 bases from J, the junction contained 6 bases not matched to a gene. The CDR3 is CASSLVLGQGREQYF. CDR3 sequence (DNA): TGTGCCAGCAGCTTAGTACTGGGACAGGGGCGCGAGCAGTACTTC.